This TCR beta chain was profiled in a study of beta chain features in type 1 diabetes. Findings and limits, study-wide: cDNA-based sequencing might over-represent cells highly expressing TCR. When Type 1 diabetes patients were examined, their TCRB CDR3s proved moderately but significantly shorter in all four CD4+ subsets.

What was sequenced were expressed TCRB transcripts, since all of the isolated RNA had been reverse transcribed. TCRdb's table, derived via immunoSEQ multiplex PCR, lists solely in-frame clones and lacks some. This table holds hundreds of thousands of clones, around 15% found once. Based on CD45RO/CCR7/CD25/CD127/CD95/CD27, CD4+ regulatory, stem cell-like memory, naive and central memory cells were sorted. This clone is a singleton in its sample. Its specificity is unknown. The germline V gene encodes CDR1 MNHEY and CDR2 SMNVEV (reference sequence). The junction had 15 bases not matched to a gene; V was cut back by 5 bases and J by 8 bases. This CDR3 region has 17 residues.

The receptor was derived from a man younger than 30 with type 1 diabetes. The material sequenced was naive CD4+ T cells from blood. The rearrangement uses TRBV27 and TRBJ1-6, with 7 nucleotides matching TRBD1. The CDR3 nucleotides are TGTGCCAGCAGTAGCCCCGGGACAGAATTTTCGGATTCACCCCTCCACTTT. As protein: CASSSPGTEFSDSPLHF.